The present TCR beta chain was sequenced within a study of T cells expressing NK-cell markers. Findings of the study overall: A few donors likewise had their CD3+CD56-NKG2C+ fraction led by these clonotypes.

A word on this clonotype: Its target is unknown.

TCRdb reanalyzed the 5' RACE reads and collapses them to one entry per CDR3 protein, without DNA. The sample totals 140,000 to 150,000 distinct CDR3 sequences. This CDR3 has 20 amino acids. This TCR came from a man aged 18-30 years in good health. This chain joins TRBV21-1 and TRBJ2-5; the D call from TCRdb, TRBD1, cannot be confirmed without DNA. TRBV21-1 is described as a pseudogene. Sequenced input: blood T cells: a sorted CD56 or NKG2C T cell subset, CD4+ or CD8+ T cells, or bulk PBMC T cells (not recorded which). The CDR3 loop reads CASSTRNAPPGSRLQETQYF.